The source of this TCR beta chain is a study of blood T cell repertoires in COVID-19. The wider study: COVID-19 samples from acute and convalescent phases originated in the United States, Italy and Spain.

The V and J ends lost 6 bases and 0 bases respectively, with 11 bases between them. The CDR3 is 14 amino acids. The germline V gene has CDR1 ENHRY and CDR2 SYGVKD. Method: immunoSEQ multiplex PCR; TCRdb's copy keeps in-frame clones and lacks some. The profile shows a few hundred thousand clones, around nine tenths of them singletons. The receptor comes from a woman in her fifties or sixties who had been exposed to COVID-19. The V and J genes are TRBV10-3 and TRBJ1-1; TRBD1 might be the D (5 bases). The sequencing sample was made of PBMCs or T cells enriched from blood (not recorded which). CDR3 in amino acids: CAISGGVMNTEAFF. CDR3 nucleotides: TGTGCCATCAGCGGGGGGGTCATGAACACTGAAGCTTTCTTT.